This T cell receptor (beta chain) was identified during a study of blood T cell repertoires in COVID-19. Background on the study: Whether acute or convalescent, the COVID-19 samples came from the United States, Italy and Spain.

Germline V CDR1 and CDR2: SGHNT, YENEEA. The CDR3 contains 18 residues. The V end was cut by 1 base, the J end by 0 bases, with 16 bases between. A single count supports this clone. The assay was immunoSEQ multiplex PCR, and TCRdb's table has in-frame clones only and misses some. Altogether 130,000 to 150,000 clones are present, just under 85% being singletons, with the ten largest covering just over 9%. The clonotype was recovered from a man over 45 who had recovered from COVID-19. The sequencing input was PBMCs or T cells enriched from blood (not recorded which). The chain employs TRBV11-3 and TRBJ1-3; weak D call: TRBD1 (6 bases). In DNA form, the CDR3 reads TGTGCCAGCAGCTTAGGATGGGGGCCTCTCGGCTCTGGAAACACCATATATTTT. Amino acid sequence: CASSLGWGPLGSGNTIYF.